The 10 T cell receptor beta chains given below trace back to one sample, sequenced in a study of T cells in Graves' hyperthyroidism and ophthalmopathy. Amplification yielded TCR beta CDR3 regions, with RNA transcripts as the source. When the TCR CDR3 underwent first-round RT-PCR, the HTBI primer set was used. TCRdb reanalysed the multiplex PCR reads using MiXCR and keeps one entry per CDR3 protein. The data show about 570,000 distinct CDR3 sequences, 46% seen once. Sample: peripheral blood or thyroid tissue (not recorded which). The receptors were sampled from an adult woman with Graves' disease, either hyperthyroidism or ophthalmopathy (not recorded which).

Of note for this clonotype: One end of the junction varies from germline; a read error may be responsible. This sequence joins TRBV10-3 and TRBJ1-6; the D is unclear. There are 12 residues in the CDR3. In germline, CDR1 is ENHRY, CDR2 SYGVKD. The CDR3 DNA is TGTGCCATCTCGGGCAGTTATTCACCCCTCCATTTT. The encoded protein is CAISGSYSPLHF.

V usage is TRBV28 and J usage is TRBJ1-5, with D tentatively TRBD1 (5 bases). The ends were cut back, 11 bases at V and 4 bases at J, with 15 bases in the middle. CDR1 and CDR2 (germline): MDHEN, SYDVKM. CDR3 length: 13 residues. CDR3 in amino acids: CAVHRGLNQPQHF. In DNA form, the CDR3 reads TGTGCCGTCCATCGGGGCCTAAATCAGCCCCAGCATTTT.

This rearrangement joins TRBV10-3 to TRBJ1-5; no firm D call. The CDR3 has 15 amino acids. The ends were cut back, 10 bases at V and 3 bases at J, with 19 bases in the middle. Germline CDR1 ENHRY, CDR2 SYGVKD. The CDR3 DNA reads as TGTGCCAGCAGAGTCTTGGCCGGGAACAATCAGCCCCAGCATTTT. Amino acid sequence: CASRVLAGNNQPQHF.

This chain connects TRBV7-9 to TRBJ1-5, with D unresolved. Per germline, CDR1 SEHNR and CDR2 FQNEAQ (reference sequence). V lost 3 bases to trimming and J lost 11 bases, with 23 bases between them. CDR3 length: 16 residues. CDR3 DNA sequence: TGTGCCAGCAGCTTTTTGCTGGCGGGAGGCCGAGAGACCCAGCATTTT. It encodes CASSFLLAGGRETQHF.

The table lists this clonotype with many counts. The chain employs TRBV7-9 and TRBJ1-1; perhaps TRBD1 as D (6 bases). V was cut by 1 base and J by 8 bases, with 8 bases left in between. This CDR3 contains 12 residues. Germline CDR1 SEHNR, CDR2 FQNEAQ (reference sequence). The DNA of the CDR3 is TGTGCCAGCAGCTTAGAGGACAGAGAAGCTTTCTTT. Encoded protein: CASSLEDREAFF.

This clonotype was seen at least ten times. The V gene is TRBV29-1, the J gene TRBJ2-7; 8 bases are shared with TRBD1. Germline CDR1 and CDR2: SQVTM and ANQGSEA. With V trimmed by 4 bases and J by 3 bases, 8 bases remained unmatched. CDR3 length: 14 residues. CDR3: CSVAWGQANYEQYF. CDR3 nucleotide sequence: TGCAGCGTTGCTTGGGGACAGGCCAACTACGAGCAGTACTTC.

This clonotype was counted at least ten times. The genes are TRBV5-1 and TRBJ1-2, with TRBD1 as a possible D gene (5 bases). V shed 6 bases and J shed 1 base, with 13 bases lying between them. CDR1 SGHRS and CDR2 YFSETQ come from the germline V gene. The CDR3 covers 14 residues. CDR3 coding DNA: TGCGCCAGCAAGCCTCGGGGGGGTAACTATGGCTACACCTTC. This sequence encodes CASKPRGGNYGYTF.

Worth noting for this clonotype: This may arise from a read error, as a much more abundant clone is one base away. This chain links TRBV25-1 with TRBJ2-5; 11 bases match TRBD2. The CDR3 runs to 13 residues. The trim removed 1 base at V and 13 bases at J, leaving 5 bases unmatched. Germline V gene data show CDR1 as MGHDK and CDR2 as SYGVNS. The CDR3 DNA reads as TGTGCCAGCAGTGAATTACTAGCGGGAGAACGGTACTTC. Amino acids: CASSELLAGERYF.

This sequence joins TRBV5-3 and TRBJ1-2; D is possibly TRBD1 (5 bases). TRBV5-3 is an ORF, and what it does is uncertain. The CDR3 loop spans 13 amino acids. V gave up 8 bases and J gave up 8 bases, with 19 bases separating them. The CDR3 DNA reads as TGTGCCAGCGGGAACGGGGGGGTGGGAGGCTACACCTTC. Translated: CASGNGGVGGYTF.

The chain has TRBV5-1 and TRBJ2-1, with D perhaps matching TRBD1 (6 bases). The CDR3 runs to 14 residues. Per germline, CDR1 SGHRS and CDR2 YFSETQ. Trimming pared 0 bases from V and 6 bases from J, leaving 10 bases between. DNA of the CDR3: TGCGCCAGCAGCTTGGAGGCAGGGGTCAATGAGCAGTTCTTC. This gives the protein CASSLEAGVNEQFF.